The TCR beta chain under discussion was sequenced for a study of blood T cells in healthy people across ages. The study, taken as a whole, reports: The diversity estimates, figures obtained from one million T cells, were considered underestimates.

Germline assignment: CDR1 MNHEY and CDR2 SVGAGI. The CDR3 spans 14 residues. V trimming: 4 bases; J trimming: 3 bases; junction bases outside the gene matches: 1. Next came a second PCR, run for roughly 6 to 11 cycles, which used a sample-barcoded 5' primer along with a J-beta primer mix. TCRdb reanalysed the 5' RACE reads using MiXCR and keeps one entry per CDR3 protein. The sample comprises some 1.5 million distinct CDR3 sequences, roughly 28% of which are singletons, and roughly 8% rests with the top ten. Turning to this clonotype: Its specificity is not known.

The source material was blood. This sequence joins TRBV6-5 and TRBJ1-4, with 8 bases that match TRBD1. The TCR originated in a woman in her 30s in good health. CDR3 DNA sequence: TGTGCCAGCAGTTGGACAGGGCCTAATGAAAAACTGTTTTTT. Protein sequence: CASSWTGPNEKLFF.